This T cell receptor (beta chain) appears in the sequencing data of a study of shared clonotypes between healthy human individuals. At the level of the study: Aged between 18 and 49, the donors were a couple of women and three men. Findings and caveats of the study: In having few donors, the study represented limited genetic and exposure-history diversity.

The V end was cut by 5 bases, the J end by 5 bases, with 22 bases between. The CDR3 runs to 16 residues. The germline gives CDR1 LNHDA, CDR2 SQIVND (reference sequence). As concerns this clone: Its specificity is unknown.

Positive CCR7 selection of CD45RO-negative cells yielded the naive CD8 cells, and terminally differentiated effector memory CD45RA+ cells were excluded. The sorted-subset replicate PCRs were given around 200 ng DNA, which is about 29,000 T cell genomes. Repertoires were generated with immunoSEQ multiplex PCR, while TCRdb's copy carries only in-frame clones and drops some. Of more than 2 million clones detected, roughly 94% appear once; the ten largest clones hold 0.9% to 1.4%. This TCR was recovered from a man aged 18 to 30 in good health. The sequencing input was naive CD8+ T cells sorted from blood. V is TRBV19 and J is TRBJ2-7, with D maybe TRBD2 (5 bases). The CDR3 region is CASSATMDSRVDEQYF. The CDR3 DNA reads TGTGCCAGTAGTGCCACCATGGACTCCCGGGTGGACGAGCAGTACTTC. Complete variable domain (other parts from reference TRBV19 and TRBJ2-7): DGGITQSPKYLFRKEGQNVTLSCEQNLNHDAMYWYRQDPGQGLRLIYYSQIVNDFQKGDIAEGYSVSREKKESFPLTVTSAQKNPTAFYLCASSATMDSRVDEQYFGPGTRLTVT.